The clone carrying this T cell receptor (beta chain) was detected a few times. This entry is derived from a study of T cells in Graves' hyperthyroidism and ophthalmopathy. At the level of the study: Prior to any treatment, at the point of initial diagnosis, peripheral blood was collected.

V lost 0 bases, J lost 5 bases, and 10 bases lay in between. Germline V CDR1 and CDR2: SEHNR, FQNEAQ (reference sequence). This CDR3 comprises 14 residues. It was RNA transcripts that yielded the amplified TCR beta CDR3 regions. HTBI primers were employed in a first-round RT-PCR of the TCR CDR3. TCRdb recomputed calls from the multiplex PCR reads with MiXCR, one row per CDR3 protein. The data contain about 600,000 distinct CDR3 sequences, about 16% of them singletons. Patients with uncontrolled infections, other autoimmune diseases, pregnancy or lactation were excluded. Using more than 7.5 ml of fresh peripheral blood, PBMCs were prepared.

The source material was blood. The clonotype was recovered from a woman in her 40s with Graves' ophthalmopathy. V is TRBV7-9 and J is TRBJ1-1; D unclear. CDR3 sequence reads: CASSLASGGTEAFF. CDR3 DNA sequence: TGTGCCAGCAGCTTAGCGAGTGGAGGAACTGAAGCTTTCTTT.